Sequencing of this T cell receptor (beta chain) was carried out in a study of spatial heterogeneity in lung cancer. The wider study: Samples were obtained from around 72 donors, all untreated early-stage non-small cell lung cancer patients. In cases with available follow-up PBMC samples, these were sequenced at a median of about two years after resection. Whole-study findings and limits: Blood carried ubiquitous expanded tumor TCRs more at resection than follow-up.

One entry per CDR3 protein, called by TCRdb with MiXCR from the 5' RACE reads. The sample holds roughly 120,000 distinct CDR3 sequences; 12% are singletons and the top ten take over 15%. As for this clonotype: Its antigen is undetermined.

Germline trimming cut 3 bases from V and 0 bases from J; bases unmatched to any gene: 5. This CDR3 region has 15 residues. The germline CDR1 and CDR2 sequences are KGHSH and LQKENI. Time point specified: blood at routine non-recurrence follow-up after resection. Sequencing was performed on whole RNA extracted from tumor and nontumor lung tissue, or from frozen PBMC, and the material was left unsorted. The sequence was collected from a male donor with early-stage non-small cell lung cancer. The source material was PBMCs, sampled at follow-up. The genes are TRBV18 and TRBJ2-7, with 7 positions matching TRBD1. CDR3 sequence reads: CASSPGTVTSYEQYF. The CDR3 nucleotides are TGTGCCAGCTCACCCGGGACAGTAACCTCCTACGAGCAGTACTTC.